A selection of T cell receptor beta chains follows, all from one sample in a study of blood T cell repertoires in COVID-19. TCRdb keeps only in-frame clones here, not all; method: immunoSEQ multiplex PCR. The table lists under 200,000 clones, approximately 91% of them singletons. Material: peripheral blood. The receptors were sampled from a man aged 18 to 29 with acute or convalescent COVID-19. CDR3s include the opening cysteine and the closing phenylalanine or tryptophan. Fields, in order: clone size, D gene, J gene, V gene, CDR3 DNA, CDR3 protein. The D gene is left open where the match is weak. Some rows have no size entry. The others give once, few or many, or a class for an expanded clone.

- | - | TRBJ1-1 | TRBV6-5 | TGTGCCAGCGGAAAGACAAGGTACACTGAAGCTTTCTTT | CASGKTRYTEAFF
- | TRBD1 | TRBJ1-5 | TRBV6-1 | TGTGCCAGCAGTGAGACAGGCTTGACAGGGACGAATCAGCCCCAGCATTTT | CASSETGLTGTNQPQHF
- | - | TRBJ1-2 | TRBV7-6 | TGTGCCAGCAGCTTAGTTTCGGAGGGCTCGTTGGGCTACACCTTC | CASSLVSEGSLGYTF
- | - | TRBJ1-1 | TRBV11-3 | TGTGCCAGCAGCCAGACAGGGAACACTGAAGCTTTCTTT | CASSQTGNTEAFF
- | - | TRBJ2-2 | TRBV9 | TGTGCCAGCAGCGGCGCCGATACCTCGAACACCGGGGAGCTGTTTTTT | CASSGADTSNTGELFF
- | TRBD2 | TRBJ2-1 | TRBV5-4 | TGTGCCAGCAGCTTGGCGGGGGGGCTTTACAATGAGCAGTTCTTC | CASSLAGGLYNEQFF
- | TRBD1 | TRBJ1-1 | TRBV11-2 | TGTGCCAGCAGCTTATGGGACAGTACCGTGAACACTGAAGCTTTCTTT | CASSLWDSTVNTEAFF
once | TRBD1 | TRBJ2-7 | TRBV6-5 | TGTGCCAGCAGCAGAGGGACAGGGGCCGAGCAGTACTTC | CASSRGTGAEQYF
- | - | TRBJ1-2 | TRBV18 | TGTGCCAGCTCCGACCAAGGAGGTCTGGCTGGCTACACCTTC | CASSDQGGLAGYTF
once | - | TRBJ1-3 | TRBV20-1 | TGCAGTGCTAGTACCGGAGCGGGACCCTCTGGAAACACCATATATTTT | CSASTGAGPSGNTIYF
many | - | TRBJ1-3 | TRBV5-6 | TGTGCCAGCAGCTTGGATGTTGGGACTGAAGGAAACACCATATATTTT | CASSLDVGTEGNTIYF
- | - | TRBJ1-1 | TRBV11-2 | TGTGCCAGCAGCTTTACTGCAGGGCACACTGAAGCTTTCTTT | CASSFTAGHTEAFF
- | - | TRBJ2-7 | TRBV5-1 | TGCGCCAGCACAACAATCCCCCCTTTGTCACCCCGAACAACCGGGAAAGAATCCTACGAGCAGTACTTC | CASTTIPPLSPRTTGKESYEQYF
- | - | TRBJ1-2 | TRBV19 | TGTGCCAGTAGTACAGACGGACAGCCTATTCTAGGCTATGGCTACACCTTC | CASSTDGQPILGYGYTF
- | - | TRBJ2-2 | TRBV14 | TGTGCCAGCAGCCATCAAATTGGGACTTTAGCTGCGAACACCGGGGAGCTGTTTTTT | CASSHQIGTLAANTGELFF
once | TRBD2 | TRBJ2-7 | TRBV2 | TGTGCCAGCAGTGGGACTAGCGGGCCATTTTCCTACGAGCAGTACTTC | CASSGTSGPFSYEQYF
once | - | TRBJ2-2 | TRBV5-4 | TGTGCCAGCAGCTTGGTAGTGCGGGATGGGAACACCGGGGAGCTGTTTTTT | CASSLVVRDGNTGELFF
- | TRBD2 | TRBJ2-3 | TRBV24-1 | TGTGCCACCAGTGATTCGGGTAGCGGGAGAACAGATACGCAGTATTTT | CATSDSGSGRTDTQYF
- | TRBD2 | TRBJ2-7 | TRBV3-1/TRBV3-2 | TGTGCCAGCAGCCAAGCTCGAGTACTAGCGGAGTCCTACGAGCAGTACTTC | CASSQARVLAESYEQYF
once | - | TRBJ2-7 | TRBV2 | TGTGCCAGCCAGGTTACCTACGAGCAGTACTTC | CASQVTYEQYF
- | TRBD1 | TRBJ2-5 | TRBV6-5 | TGTGCCAGCAGTCAGGGACAGGGGCTGCGAGAGACCCAGTACTTC | CASSQGQGLRETQYF
- | - | TRBJ1-5 | TRBV12-3/TRBV12-4 | TGTGCCAGCAGTTGGGGAGGGAATCAGCCCCAGCATTTT | CASSWGGNQPQHF
few | - | TRBJ2-5 | TRBV5-1 | TGCGCCAGCAGCTTGGGGGGGGTCGTCCAAGAGACCCAGTACTTC | CASSLGGVVQETQYF
- | TRBD1 | TRBJ1-2 | TRBV27 | TGTGCCAGTGTTCTACGACAGGGGGCTAACTATGGCTACACCTTC | CASVLRQGANYGYTF
- | TRBD1 | TRBJ2-5 | TRBV9 | TGTGCCAGCAGCAAAGTCGGACAGGCAACGTGGGAGACCCAGTACTTC | CASSKVGQATWETQYF
- | - | TRBJ1-1 | TRBV5-1 | TGCGCCAGCAGCTTGGGGGCAGTTGAAGCTTTCTTT | CASSLGAVEAFF
- | TRBD2 | TRBJ2-3 | TRBV5-1 | TGCGCCAGCAGCTTGGTAGCGGGAGGGGATACGCAGTATTTT | CASSLVAGGDTQYF
- | TRBD2 | TRBJ2-1 | TRBV7-9 | TGTGCCAGCAGCTTACACGCCCAGCGGGGGCATGTAAACAATGAGCAGTTCTTC | CASSLHAQRGHVNNEQFF
- | TRBD1 | TRBJ1-3 | TRBV7-6 | TGTGCCAGCAGCCCACCGGGACAGGGCGGAAACACCATATATTTT | CASSPPGQGGNTIYF
- | - | TRBJ1-3 | TRBV6-1 | TGTGCCAGCAGTGTTGTCCGGGAAAGGCGCTCTGGAAACACCATATATTTT | CASSVVRERRSGNTIYF
- | - | TRBJ1-4 | TRBV2 | TGTGCCAGCAGTGAAGCGTGGCCAACTAATGAAAAACTGTTTTTT | CASSEAWPTNEKLFF
- | - | TRBJ1-2 | TRBV5-1 | TGCGCCAGCAGCTTGAAAGACAGGCCCCTGGGGTATGGCTACACCTTC | CASSLKDRPLGYGYTF
- | - | TRBJ2-1 | TRBV19 | TGTGCCAGTAGTATTGGGCTCACAAACAATGAGCAGTTCTTC | CASSIGLTNNEQFF
- | - | TRBJ2-1 | TRBV5-1 | TGCGCCAGCAGCTTGGCGGGGAATGAGCAGTTCTTC | CASSLAGNEQFF
- | - | TRBJ2-3 | TRBV19 | TGTGCCAGTAGTATACCTGCACTTAGTTCTGCAGATACGCAGTATTTT | CASSIPALSSADTQYF
- | - | TRBJ1-2 | TRBV7-2 | TGTGCCAGCAGCTTAGACAGCCTATATGGCTACACCTTC | CASSLDSLYGYTF
- | TRBD1 | TRBJ1-1 | TRBV3-1/TRBV3-2 | TGTGCCAGCAGCCAAAGATCCGGGACAGGGGGCGCGGGAGGTGCGGAAGCTTTCTTT | CASSQRSGTGGAGGAEAFF
- | - | TRBJ1-2 | TRBV6-5 | TGTGCCAGCAGCTCAGGGGCCCCAGGCTACACCTTC | CASSSGAPGYTF
- | - | TRBJ1-2 | TRBV6-5 | TGTGCCAGCAGTTACATCGTACAGGGTGGAGGCTACACCTTC | CASSYIVQGGGYTF
- | TRBD1 | TRBJ1-1 | TRBV9 | TGTGCCAGCAGCGCGACGGCGGGACAGTTGACCACTGAAGCTTTCTTT | CASSATAGQLTTEAFF
- | - | TRBJ2-1 | TRBV19 | TGTGCCAGTAGTCTCGGAGCGGTAAATGAGCAGTTCTTC | CASSLGAVNEQFF
once | TRBD1 | TRBJ2-3 | TRBV7-8 | TGTGCCAGCAGCCCCGACAGGGCGGCAGATACGCAGTATTTT | CASSPDRAADTQYF
- | - | TRBJ2-3 | TRBV6-5 | TGTGCCAGCTCCATACAGGGATCAGATACGCAGTATTTT | CASSIQGSDTQYF
- | TRBD1 | TRBJ1-2 | TRBV5-4 | TGTGCCAGCACCTCGCCTGACAGGGGGCACGGCTACACCTTC | CASTSPDRGHGYTF
- | TRBD1 | TRBJ1-2 | TRBV19 | TGTGCCAGTAGTCCGGCAGGGGGTAGGTATGGCTACACCTTC | CASSPAGGRYGYTF
- | TRBD2 | TRBJ2-3 | TRBV10-3 | TGTGCCATCAGGTCTAGCGGGGGGAGAGATACGCAGTATTTT | CAIRSSGGRDTQYF
- | TRBD2 | TRBJ2-2 | TRBV5-1 | TGCGCCAGCAGCTTTCTAGCGGGGAAAAACACCGGGGAGCTGTTTTTT | CASSFLAGKNTGELFF
- | - | TRBJ1-1 | TRBV20-1 | TGCAGTGCTAGAGATCGTTACGGGACACGGTTT | CSARDRYGTRF
- | TRBD1 | TRBJ2-5 | TRBV9 | TGTGCCAGCAGCCTGACAGGGGGCGCAGGAGAGACCCAGTACTTC | CASSLTGGAGETQYF
- | - | TRBJ1-2 | TRBV19 | TGTGCCAGTAGTAAAACGGGGGGCGATGGCTACACCTTC | CASSKTGGDGYTF
once | - | TRBJ1-1 | TRBV21-1 | TGTGCCAGCAGCAAAGGCTCAACGGGGGACACTGAAGCTTTCTTT | CASSKGSTGDTEAFF
- | - | TRBJ2-3 | TRBV19 | TGTGCCAGTAGTATCAGGGAAAATACGCAGTATTTT | CASSIRENTQYF
- | - | TRBJ1-1 | TRBV2 | TGTGCCAGCAGTGAAAGCCCTGCCATTGAAGCTTTCTTT | CASSESPAIEAFF
- | - | TRBJ1-5 | TRBV6-5 | TGTGCCAGCAGTCGGATTGGGGGGGGAGATCAGCCCCAGCATTTT | CASSRIGGGDQPQHF
once | - | TRBJ1-1 | TRBV7-6 | TGTGCCAGCAGCCCTAAGCCGGTCGGACAGAGGAACACTGAAGCTTTCTTT | CASSPKPVGQRNTEAFF